This T cell receptor beta chain was recorded in a study of T cell responses to AZD1222 COVID-19 vaccine. Study observations and caveats: Two AZD1222 doses significantly raised spike-specific TCR breadth and depth over controls.

Note on this clone: Its matching antigen is unknown.

Profiling relied on immunoSEQ multiplex PCR, and the TCRdb table lists in-frame clones only, not all of them. The table records 95,000 to 150,000 clones, 85% to 95% of them present only once. Germline V gives CDR1 SNHLY, CDR2 FYNNEI. The CDR3 is 13 residues long. V lost 4 bases and J lost 8; bases outside the gene matches: 4. J is TRBJ2-4 and V is TRBV2, with 8 bases fitting TRBD1. The clonotype comes from an adult who received the AZD1222 COVID-19 vaccine. The input for sequencing was peripheral blood, taken 28 days after the second AZD1222 dose. The CDR3 sequence: CASSAGQVDIQYF. CDR3 coding DNA: TGTGCCAGCAGTGCGGGACAGGTTGACATTCAGTACTTC.